The 15 T cell receptor beta chains reported below all come from one sample, sequenced in a study of Graves' ophthalmopathy and Graves' hyperthyroidism (dated by TCRdb to the late 2010s). TCRdb records Illumina HiSeq 2000 as the sequencer. For repertoire sequencing, the TCR beta CDR3 regions were amplified from RNA transcripts. The first round was an RT-PCR using HTBI primers with the Qiagen OneStep RT-PCR kit, and this first round was followed by a second-round multiplex PCR, then size selection and purification. TCRdb reanalyzed the raw reads on its own, using fastp at Q25 for trimming and MiXCR for clone calling, and kept in-frame beta chains. Each entry is one CDR3 protein sequence, shown with its most common DNA and genes. For this sample there are around 670,000 distinct CDR3 sequences; 40% appear just once. The ten largest clones represent approximately 43% of the sample. The sequenced sample consisted of peripheral blood. These receptor sequences come from an adult man with Graves' ophthalmopathy.

V usage is TRBV27 and J usage is TRBJ1-2; tentatively, D is TRBD1 (5 bases). Germline CDR1 MNHEY, CDR2 SMNVEV (reference sequence). This CDR3 is 13 amino acids long. Trimming shortened V by 7 bases and J by 4 bases, and 13 bases separated the two germline ends. The CDR3 loop reads CASNGGGGYGYTF. Here the CDR3 DNA reads TGTGCCAGCAACGGGGGGGGAGGCTATGGCTACACCTTC.

The V and J genes are TRBV20-1 and TRBJ1-1; 8 bases are shared with TRBD1. J gave up 4 bases and V 2 bases, and 6 bases lay outside the gene matches. Germline lookup yields CDR1 DFQATT and CDR2 SNEGSKA (reference sequence). The CDR3 loop spans 14 amino acids. CDR3 sequence: CSARNTGGFTEAFF. The CDR3 DNA is TGCAGTGCTAGAAATACAGGGGGATTCACTGAAGCTTTCTTT.

The chain employs TRBV2 and TRBJ2-2, with a possible D match to TRBD1 (5 bases). This CDR3 has 17 residues. V was pared by 3 bases and J by 2 bases, with 16 bases between. Per the germline V gene, CDR1 is SNHLY and CDR2 is FYNNEI. For the CDR3, the DNA is TGTGCCAGCAGTGAGAAACTTCAGGGATTTAACACCGGGGAGCTGTTTTTT. Translated, it gives CASSEKLQGFNTGELFF.

This clonotype was recorded a few times. The chain combines TRBV4-1 with TRBJ2-7; D uncertain. Germline V gene sequence: CDR1 MGHRA, CDR2 YSYEKL. V lost 1 base and J lost 1, with 17 bases in between. The CDR3 runs to 17 residues. CDR3 DNA sequence: TGCGCCAGCAGCCAAGGACACACCGCAACTCCTTCCTACGAGCAGTACTTC. Protein product: CASSQGHTATPSYEQYF.

The V and J genes are TRBV7-9 and TRBJ1-5, with D possibly being TRBD1 (5 bases). The CDR3 is 15 amino acids. Deletions cut 8 bases from V and 2 bases from J, with 16 bases between. The germline CDR1 and CDR2 sequences are SEHNR and FQNEAQ (reference sequence). As DNA, the CDR3 is TGTGCCAGCGGGCTGGGGGAATTTGGCAATCAGCCCCAGCATTTT. Encoded protein: CASGLGEFGNQPQHF.

The chain links TRBV29-1 to TRBJ1-1; the D gene is possibly TRBD1 (6 bases). This CDR3 has 14 amino acids. CDR1 is SQVTM, CDR2 ANQGSEA, per germline. V was cut by 5 bases and J by 4 bases, with 17 bases left in between. The CDR3 DNA is TGCAGCGTTAGGAGGGGGATGGATGGCACTGAAGCTTTCTTT. It codes for CSVRRGMDGTEAFF.

This clonotype was observed a handful of times. The rearrangement joins TRBV5-4 to TRBJ2-5; D is unresolved. Trimming cost V 5 bases and J 1 base, with 9 bases left between them. Germline assignment: CDR1 SGHNT and CDR2 YYREEE (reference sequence). The CDR3 loop spans 13 amino acids. The CDR3 reads CASREQSQETQYF. Here the CDR3 DNA reads TGTGCCAGCAGAGAACAGAGCCAAGAGACCCAGTACTTC. Combining the CDR3 with reference TRBV5-4 and TRBJ2-5 gives the whole variable domain ETGVTQSPTHLIKTRGQQVTLRCSSQSGHNTVSWYQQALGQGPQFIFQYYREEENGRGNFPPRFSGLQFPNYSSELNVNALELDDSALYLCASREQSQETQYFGPGTRLLVL.

The chain couples TRBV25-1 to TRBJ1-1; no reliable D call. Germline CDR1 MGHDK, CDR2 SYGVNS. V gave up 8 bases and J gave up 6 bases, with 19 bases separating them. The CDR3 is made up of 14 amino acids. CDR3 protein: CASSPTTPLAEAFF. In DNA form, the CDR3 reads TGTGCCAGCTCACCGACAACCCCGTTGGCTGAAGCTTTCTTT.

This chain joins TRBV7-9 and TRBJ2-2; 11 bases line up with TRBD2. Germline V lookup: CDR1 SEHNR, CDR2 FQNEAQ (reference sequence). The CDR3 contains 17 residues. Losses at the gene ends were 2 bases for V and 2 bases for J; bases not matched to a gene: 4. CDR3 in DNA: TGTGCCAGCAGCTTACATAGCGGGAGGGTTAACACCGGGGAGCTGTTTTTT. This gives the protein CASSLHSGRVNTGELFF.

With respect to this clonotype: An end of the junction does not agree with germline; a read error may underlie this. The chain combines TRBV15 with TRBJ1-2, with D possibly matching TRBD1 (6 bases). Germline-derived CDR1 and CDR2 are LNHNV and YYDKDF (reference sequence). The CDR3 has 14 amino acids. CDR3 sequence reads: CASSSYRTAYGYTF. The DNA of the CDR3 is TGTGCCTCCAGCAGTTACAGGACAGCCTATGGCTACACCTTC.

This clonotype occurred a few times. This sequence joins TRBV5-1 and TRBJ2-2; 7 nucleotides line up with TRBD2. Germline V gene data show CDR1 as SGHRS and CDR2 as YFSETQ. V shed 0 bases, J shed 3 bases, and the junction held 5 bases outside the gene matches. This CDR3 contains 16 residues. CDR3 residues: CASSLGLAEDTGELFF. The DNA of the CDR3 is TGCGCCAGCAGCTTGGGACTAGCCGAAGACACCGGGGAGCTGTTTTTT.

V is TRBV2 and J is TRBJ2-7, with 9 nucleotides matching TRBD1. CDR1 is SNHLY, CDR2 FYNNEI, per germline. The CDR3 runs to 16 residues. Losses at the gene ends were 6 bases for V and 5 bases for J; bases not matched to a gene: 14. The CDR3 loop reads CASSFLSGTGSDEQYF. CDR3 coding DNA: TGTGCCAGCAGCTTCCTATCCGGGACAGGGAGCGACGAGCAGTACTTC.

This clonotype was detected a few times. The chain recombines TRBV19 with TRBJ1-1; D remains ambiguous. Trimming removed 7 bases at V and 0 bases at J, with 12 bases between. The CDR3 length is 14 residues. Germline-derived CDR1 and CDR2 are LNHDA and SQIVND (reference sequence). In nucleotides, the CDR3 is TGTGCCAGTAATCTGGGCAGCATGAACACTGAAGCTTTCTTT. Translated: CASNLGSMNTEAFF.

The rearrangement joins TRBV5-4 to TRBJ1-4; 8 bases fit TRBD1. Germline V gives CDR1 SGHNT, CDR2 YYREEE (reference sequence). V gave up 0 bases and J gave up 7 bases; unmatched junction bases: 5. The CDR3 sequence is 15 residues long. In DNA form, the CDR3 reads TGTGCCAGCAGCTTGGGGACAGGGAAAGGTGAAAAACTGTTTTTT. Its protein product is CASSLGTGKGEKLFF. The full variable domain, with the rest looked up from reference TRBV5-4 and TRBJ1-4, is ETGVTQSPTHLIKTRGQQVTLRCSSQSGHNTVSWYQQALGQGPQFIFQYYREEENGRGNFPPRFSGLQFPNYSSELNVNALELDDSALYLCASSLGTGKGEKLFFGSGTQLSVL.

The CDR3 region has the DNA TGTGCCAGCAGCCAAGATCGGGGGCTCCCAGAGACCCAGTACTTC. It yields the protein CASSQDRGLPETQYF. This chain connects TRBV7-9 to TRBJ2-5, with D possibly called TRBD1 or TRBD2 (6 bases each). The length of the CDR3 is 15 residues. Germline CDR1 reads SEHNR; CDR2 reads FQNEAQ (reference sequence). Trimming cost V 5 bases and J 4 bases, with 17 bases left between them.